The 13 T cell receptor beta chains below come from one sample, sequenced in a study of cytomegalovirus exposure and HLA in healthy donors. Primers for the PCR totalled 60 Vbeta and 13 Jbeta. Libraries were prepared by immunoSEQ multiplex PCR; TCRdb keeps only in-frame clonotypes and omits some of them. The repertoire holds 100,000 to 120,000 clones, with about 86% as singletons. The sequenced sample was PBMCs. These receptors came from a man aged 35-49 years in good health and CMV-seronegative.

The chain is built from TRBV29-1 and TRBJ1-4; tentative D call: TRBD1 (5 bases). The germline V gene encodes CDR1 SQVTM and CDR2 ANQGSEA. Trimming removed 7 bases from V and 4 bases from J, with 13 bases in between. CDR3 length: 13 amino acids. The CDR3 here is CSALTQGNEKLFF. CDR3 coding DNA: TGCAGCGCCCTAACCCAGGGTAATGAAAAACTGTTTTTT. The full variable domain, completed using reference TRBV29-1 and TRBJ1-4, is SAVISQKPSRDICQRGTSLTIQCQVDSQVTMMFWYRQQPGQSLTLIATANQGSEATYESGFVIDKFPISRPNLTFSTLTVSNMSPEDSSIYLCSALTQGNEKLFFGSGTQLSVL.

This clone was found once. The rearrangement links TRBV25-1 to TRBJ2-7; 8 bases are a match to TRBD1. The germline CDR1 and CDR2 sequences are MGHDK and SYGVNS. This CDR3 contains 16 residues. The trim removed 1 base at V and 7 bases at J, leaving 12 bases unmatched. CDR3 protein: CASSEFGGRGLREQYF. The CDR3 nucleotides read TGTGCCAGCAGTGAATTTGGAGGCAGGGGGCTAAGGGAGCAGTACTTC.

The rearrangement links TRBV29-1 to TRBJ1-1; maybe TRBD1 (5 bases). The V and J ends lost 4 bases and 4 bases respectively, with 13 bases between them. The CDR3 spans 13 residues. Germline loops: CDR1 SQVTM, CDR2 ANQGSEA. The CDR3 coding sequence is TGCAGCGTTGTAAGGGGAGGCGGCACTGAAGCTTTCTTT. Protein sequence: CSVVRGGGTEAFF.

The chain joins TRBV4-3 to TRBJ1-5; maybe TRBD1 (5 bases). The germline gives CDR1 LGHNA, CDR2 YSLEER. Between the trimmed V and J ends, which lost 0 bases and 5 bases, there was a span of 11 bases. The CDR3 is 15 residues long. CDR3 DNA: TGCGCCAGCAGCCAAGACGAGCGGGGGGATCAGCCCCAGCATTTT. As protein: CASSQDERGDQPQHF.

The table lists this clone with a count of one. V gene TRBV19 combines with J gene TRBJ2-2; D gene uncertain. This CDR3 is built from 14 residues. CDR1 is LNHDA, CDR2 SQIVND, per germline (reference sequence). V dropped 2 bases and J dropped 4 bases, with 8 bases sitting between them. CDR3 in DNA: TGTGCCAGTAGTATACTCGGAGCCACCGGGGAGCTGTTTTTT. Translated: CASSILGATGELFF.

The table lists this clone with a count of one. The genes are TRBV27 and TRBJ1-1; TRBD1 aligns across 7 bases. The V gene's germline CDR1 is MNHEY and CDR2 SMNVEV (reference sequence). The CDR3 runs 16 residues. Trimming removed 6 bases from V and 6 bases from J; junction bases left unmatched: 16. This CDR3 is CASSLQGLRPAAEAFF. The CDR3 DNA is TGTGCCAGCAGCTTACAGGGGTTGAGACCTGCGGCTGAAGCTTTCTTT.

The chain is built from TRBV28 and TRBJ1-4, with 9 bases that match TRBD1. Losses at the gene ends were 4 bases for V and 2 bases for J; bases not matched to a gene: 8. The CDR3 covers 17 residues. Germline values: CDR1 MDHEN, CDR2 SYDVKM. The CDR3 region is CASSSGQGLSTNEKLFF. In DNA form, the CDR3 reads TGTGCCAGCAGTTCCGGACAGGGGCTTTCCACTAATGAAAAACTGTTTTTT.

This clone showed up just once. The V gene is TRBV5-1, the J gene TRBJ1-1, with 7 bases aligning to TRBD1. Trimming at V came to 0 bases and at J to 2 bases, leaving 4 bases not matched to a gene. Germline CDR1 is SGHRS and CDR2 is YFSETQ. The CDR3 is 15 amino acids. The CDR3 DNA follows: TGCGCCAGCAGCTTGGGGACAGGCCAAAACACTGAAGCTTTCTTT. Its translation is CASSLGTGQNTEAFF.

The CDR3 DNA reads as TGTGCCAGTAGTATGGGGGGGAACAGCAATCAGCCCCAGCATTTT. Its protein product is CASSMGGNSNQPQHF. The chain carries TRBV19 and TRBJ1-5; D is perhaps TRBD1 (5 bases). The V gene lost 3 bases and the J gene lost 1 base, with 10 bases spanning the gap. The CDR3 covers 15 residues. CDR1 LNHDA and CDR2 SQIVND come from the germline V gene (reference sequence).

The chain has TRBV7-2 and TRBJ2-5, with 11 bases that match TRBD2. The CDR3 length is 16 residues. Trimming took 5 bases from V and 5 from J; bases not matched to a gene: 10. CDR1 is SGHTA and CDR2 is FQGNSA in the germline V gene. The CDR3 DNA reads as TGTGCCAGCAGCCCCCCAATAGCGGGGGGGCAGGAGACCCAGTACTTC. This translates into CASSPPIAGGQETQYF. The entire variable domain, with the rest obtained from reference TRBV7-2 and TRBJ2-5, is as follows: GAGVSQSPSNKVTEKGKDVELRCDPISGHTALYWYRQSLGQGLEFLIYFQGNSAPDKSGLPSDRFSAERTGGSVSTLTIQRTQQEDSAVYLCASSPPIAGGQETQYFGPGTRLLVL.

V usage is TRBV5-1 and J usage is TRBJ2-7, with a weak D call TRBD1 (6 bases). The CDR3 spans 14 residues. Trimming left V 2 bases short and J 2 bases short, with 11 bases between. Per the germline V gene, CDR1 is SGHRS and CDR2 is YFSETQ. CDR3 sequence: CASSLQDSTYEQYF. The CDR3 nucleotides read TGCGCCAGCAGCTTACAGGACAGCACCTACGAGCAGTACTTC.

The genes are TRBV19 and TRBJ2-7, with TRBD1 matching 7 bases. V lost 5 bases and J lost 9; bases outside the gene matches: 13. Germline CDR1 is LNHDA and CDR2 is SQIVND (reference sequence). CDR3 length: 14 residues. The CDR3 here is CASSPRQGLRWQYF. As DNA, the CDR3 is TGTGCCAGTAGTCCCCGACAGGGTCTACGATGGCAGTACTTC.

This chain connects TRBV30 to TRBJ2-1; D possibly corresponds to TRBD2 (6 bases). The V gene's germline CDR1 is GTSNPN and CDR2 SVGIG (reference sequence). V lost 5 bases and J lost 8, with 22 bases in between. This CDR3 contains 15 residues. CDR3 coding DNA: TGTGCCTGGCTGGACCGGGACTCATTGCGGGATGAGCAGTTCTTC. Translating gives CAWLDRDSLRDEQFF.